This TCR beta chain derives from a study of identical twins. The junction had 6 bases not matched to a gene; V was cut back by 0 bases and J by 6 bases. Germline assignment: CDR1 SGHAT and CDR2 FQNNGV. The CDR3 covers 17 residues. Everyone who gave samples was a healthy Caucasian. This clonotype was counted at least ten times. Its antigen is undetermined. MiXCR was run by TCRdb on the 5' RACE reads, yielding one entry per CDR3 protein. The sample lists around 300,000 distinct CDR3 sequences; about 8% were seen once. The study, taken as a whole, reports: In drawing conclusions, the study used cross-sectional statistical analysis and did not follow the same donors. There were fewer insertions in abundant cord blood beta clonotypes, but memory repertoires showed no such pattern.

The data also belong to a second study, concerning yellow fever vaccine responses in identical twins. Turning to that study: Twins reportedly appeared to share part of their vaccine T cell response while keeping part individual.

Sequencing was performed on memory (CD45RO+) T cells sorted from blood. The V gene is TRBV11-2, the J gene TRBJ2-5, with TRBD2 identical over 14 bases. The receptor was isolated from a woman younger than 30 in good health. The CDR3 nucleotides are TGTGCCAGCAGCTTAGACTCGCGGACTAGCGGGAGGAAGACCCAGTACTTC. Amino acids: CASSLDSRTSGRKTQYF.